In its sample, the clone carrying this TCR beta chain was seen once. The antigen remains unidentified. Next came a second PCR, run for about 6 to 12 cycles, which used a sample-barcoded 5' primer along with a J-beta primer mix. Each CDR3 protein gets one entry after TCRdb re-called the 5' RACE reads with MiXCR. The table lists some 550,000 distinct CDR3 sequences, around 48% of them singletons. The data belong to a study of blood T cells in healthy people across ages. Study findings and constraints: Whereas aged donors had fewer naive CD4+ cells, long-lived donors had more of them and higher diversity. A roughly linear fall in TCR beta diversity per million T cells was seen with increasing age.

Researchers collected about 9.6 milliliters of peripheral blood from every single donor. The receptor comes from an elderly man in good health. Sequencing used blood.

The CDR3 sequence is CASSFRRGETQYF. DNA for the CDR3: TGTGCCAGCAGCTTCCGCAGGGGAGAGACCCAGTACTTC. J is TRBJ2-5 and V is TRBV7-2, with D possibly being TRBD1 (6 bases). This CDR3 spans 13 amino acids. V was trimmed by 3 bases and J by 4 bases, leaving 9 bases between them. Looked up from germline, CDR1 is SGHTA and CDR2 is FQGNSA.